The sequence of this TCR beta chain was determined in a study of blood T cells in healthy people across ages. Study-level findings and limits: Among long-lived donors, naive CD4+ cells were more numerous and diversity higher than in aged donors.

A note on this clonotype: The antigen is not known.

It was with a sample-barcoded 5' primer and a J-beta primer mix that a second PCR of about 6 to 11 cycles was run. TCRdb passed the 5' RACE reads through MiXCR, listing each CDR3 protein once. The sample has 1.5 million to 2 million distinct CDR3 sequences, roughly 52% seen once. V lost 2 bases and J lost 4, with 10 bases in between. The CDR3 consists of 14 residues. In germline, CDR1 is SNHLY, CDR2 FYNNEI. The source material was blood. This TCR was recovered from a woman aged 40 to 55 in good health. The chain combines TRBV2 with TRBJ2-3; D is unresolved. The CDR3 region has the DNA TGTGCCAGCAGTGAAACTACCTTCCCAGATACGCAGTATTTT. Encoded protein: CASSETTFPDTQYF.